A selection of T cell receptor beta chains follows, all from one sample in a study of blood T cell repertoires in COVID-19. This table comes from immunoSEQ multiplex PCR, and its TCRdb copy is limited to in-frame clones, with some not included. The table shows almost 500,000 clones, with 70% to 90% occurring only once. The specimen was PBMCs or T cells enriched from blood (not recorded which). These receptors all stem from an older woman who had recovered from COVID-19. Both conserved end residues are part of each CDR3. The D gene is left open where the match is weak. Clone size appears in some rows only: once, few, many, or a class for an expanded clone.

clone_size d_call j_call v_call cdr3_aa cdr3_nt
few TRBD1 TRBJ1-2 TRBV27 CATKGLGQGSTGYTF TGTGCCACTAAGGGACTGGGACAGGGGTCTACTGGCTACACCTTC
- TRBD1 TRBJ2-5 TRBV6-5 CASTLTGGLRETQYF TGTGCCAGCACTCTCACAGGGGGCTTAAGGGAGACCCAGTACTTC
- TRBD1 TRBJ1-5 TRBV2 CASSGGQGAQPQHF TGTGCCAGCAGTGGGGGACAGGGTGCTCAGCCCCAGCATTTT
- TRBD2 TRBJ2-1 TRBV5-1 CASSWGLAGGLDEQFF TGCGCCAGCAGCTGGGGACTAGCGGGGGGATTAGATGAGCAGTTCTTC
- TRBD1 TRBJ2-7 TRBV6-1 CASSEALTGGGSEQYF TGTGCCAGCAGTGAAGCGCTTACAGGGGGCGGATCCGAGCAGTACTTC
- - TRBJ1-2 TRBV10-3 CAISDRQGGYGYTF TGTGCCATCAGTGACCGGCAGGGAGGCTATGGCTACACCTTC
- TRBD1 TRBJ2-7 TRBV5-1 CASSLVGGQVSYEQYF TGCGCCAGCAGCTTGGTTGGTGGACAGGTATCCTACGAGCAGTACTTC
- TRBD2 TRBJ2-3 TRBV11-2 CASSLSGGFTDTQYF TGTGCCAGCAGCCTTAGCGGGGGTTTTACAGATACGCAGTATTTT
few - TRBJ1-5 TRBV5-1 CASSTEVGGRQPQHF TGCGCCAGCAGCACGGAAGTGGGAGGAAGACAGCCCCAGCATTTT
- - TRBJ1-5 TRBV2 CASRHSGVHLDQPQHF TGTGCCAGCAGACACTCGGGGGTACACCTCGATCAGCCCCAGCATTTT
- - TRBJ1-5 TRBV12-3/TRBV12-4 CASSRGSKAQHF TGTGCCAGCAGCCGGGGGTCTAAGGCCCAGCATTTT
- TRBD2 TRBJ2-1 TRBV7-8 CASSYRGTSGGYSSYNEQFF TGTGCCAGCAGCTATCGCGGGACTAGCGGGGGGTACAGCTCCTACAATGAGCAGTTCTTC
- - TRBJ1-3 TRBV2 CASSVGAAKSGNTIYF TGTGCCAGCAGTGTTGGAGCAGCCAAATCTGGAAACACCATATATTTT
- - TRBJ1-2 TRBV6-5 CASKGGGRPNYGYTF TGTGCCAGCAAGGGAGGCGGCAGACCCAACTATGGCTACACCTTC
- - TRBJ2-1 TRBV6-1 CASSGVGGFAYNEQFF TGTGCCAGCAGTGGGGTCGGCGGTTTCGCCTACAATGAGCAGTTCTTC
- - TRBJ1-5 TRBV28 CAAGGSNQPQHF TGTGCCGCCGGGGGATCAAATCAGCCCCAGCATTTT
- TRBD1 TRBJ1-2 TRBV11-3 CASSLGTGGESYTF TGTGCCAGCAGCTTAGGGACAGGGGGCGAAAGCTACACCTTC
- TRBD1 TRBJ1-4 TRBV14 CASSQAGGDEKLFF TGTGCCAGCAGCCAAGCAGGGGGCGATGAAAAACTGTTTTTT
once TRBD1 TRBJ2-4 TRBV30 CAWTGQGDNIQYF TGTGCCTGGACCGGACAGGGAGACAACATTCAGTACTTC
once - TRBJ2-7 TRBV15 CATSRDPPGPRGEQYF TGTGCCACCAGCAGAGATCCCCCCGGGCCGCGGGGTGAGCAGTACTTC
- TRBD1 TRBJ1-4 TRBV2 CASSERDRDEKLFF TGTGCCAGCAGTGAGCGAGACAGGGATGAAAAACTGTTTTTT
- - TRBJ1-5 TRBV5-6 CASSLMLREYSNQPQHF TGTGCCAGCAGCTTGATGTTAAGGGAGTATAGCAATCAGCCCCAGCATTTT
- TRBD1 TRBJ1-6 TRBV14 CASSDGQGTNSPLHF TGTGCCAGCAGCGACGGACAGGGTACTAATTCACCCCTCCACTTT
- TRBD1 TRBJ2-2 TRBV5-5 CASSLEAGGLTGELFF TGTGCCAGCAGCTTGGAGGCAGGGGGCTTGACCGGGGAGCTGTTTTTT
- TRBD1 TRBJ2-6 TRBV5-1 CASSWGDRNFFGANVLTF TGCGCCAGCAGCTGGGGGGACAGGAATTTCTTTGGGGCCAACGTCCTGACTTTC
few - TRBJ2-1 TRBV9 CASSVGSYNEQFF TGTGCCAGCAGCGTTGGCAGTTACAATGAGCAGTTCTTC
once - TRBJ1-1 TRBV21-1 CASSSRWGSTEAFF TGTGCCAGCAGCTCACGGTGGGGCTCCACTGAAGCTTTCTTT
- TRBD1 TRBJ1-2 TRBV6-5 CASSQGTGSNYGYTF TGTGCCAGCAGCCAAGGGACAGGATCTAACTATGGCTACACCTTC
- TRBD1 TRBJ2-5 TRBV18 CASSSNRGALETQYF TGTGCCAGCTCATCTAACAGGGGGGCACTGGAGACCCAGTACTTC
- - TRBJ2-5 TRBV19 CASSGGYGAQYF TGTGCCAGTAGCGGGGGTTATGGGGCCCAGTACTTC
- TRBD1 TRBJ1-4 TRBV24-1 CATSETGTTNEKLFF TGTGCCACCAGTGAGACAGGGACCACTAATGAAAAACTGTTTTTT
- TRBD2 TRBJ2-7 TRBV27 CASSRTGTTYEQYF TGTGCCAGCAGTAGAACCGGGACTACCTACGAGCAGTACTTC
- - TRBJ1-1 TRBV25-1 CASSEYKAGSRRNTEAFF TGTGCCAGCAGTGAATATAAGGCAGGGTCCAGGCGGAACACTGAAGCTTTCTTT
- TRBD1 TRBJ2-3 TRBV5-1 CASSQGDSTDTQYF TGCGCCAGCAGTCAGGGGGATAGCACAGATACGCAGTATTTT
once - TRBJ1-1 TRBV5-1 CASSLNLREGTEAFF TGCGCCAGCAGCCTCAACCTCAGGGAAGGAACTGAAGCTTTCTTT